There are a few counts of the clone carrying this T cell receptor (beta chain). The CDR3 length is 13 residues. In germline, CDR1 is LGHNA, CDR2 YNFKEQ. Trimming took 7 bases from V and 5 from J; bases not matched to a gene: 2. The data stem from a study of patients and donors after allogeneic stem cell transplantation. TCRdb re-called the RT-PCR reads with MiXCR, one entry per CDR3 protein. The table shows about a million distinct CDR3 sequences, with about a sixth occurring only once. The sequence derives from a human donor who was either an allogeneic HSCT recipient or a stem cell or donor lymphocyte infusion donor (not recorded which). It is not recorded whose cells these are; they may come from a transplant donor. The material sequenced was blood, either unsorted or a sorted T cell fraction (not recorded which). The chain couples TRBV4-2 to TRBJ1-5; 10 nucleotides match TRBD1. The CDR3 DNA follows: TGTGCCAGCACGGACAGGGGGGATCAGCCCCAGCATTTT. Translated, it gives CASTDRGDQPQHF.